One sample yielded the 13 T cell receptor beta chains listed below, sequenced in a study of blood T cell repertoires in COVID-19. Libraries were prepared by immunoSEQ multiplex PCR; TCRdb keeps only in-frame clonotypes and omits some of them. Here the sample spans 100,000 or so clones, 82% being singletons. Specimen: peripheral blood. The receptor source for this set is an elderly woman with acute or convalescent COVID-19.

The chain combines TRBV10-3 with TRBJ2-2, with TRBD2 as a possible D gene (5 bases). CDR3 size: 14 residues. The germline CDR1 and CDR2 sequences are ENHRY and SYGVKD. V lost 6 bases, J lost 3 bases, and 11 bases lay in between. The CDR3 bases are TGTGCCATCAGCGGGGAACACGACACCGGGGAGCTGTTTTTT. Amino acids: CAISGEHDTGELFF.

This clone showed up just a few times. The chain recombines TRBV10-3 with TRBJ1-6, with 7 bases lining up with TRBD1. Germline loops: CDR1 ENHRY, CDR2 SYGVKD. This CDR3 is 17 amino acids long. The trim removed 5 bases at V and 5 bases at J, leaving 12 bases unmatched. DNA of the CDR3: TGTGCCATCAGTCGGCTGGGGACAGTCCTCAATAATTCACCCCTCCACTTT. Its protein product is CAISRLGTVLNNSPLHF.

The chain carries TRBV15 and TRBJ2-1, with 11 bases aligning to TRBD2. CDR3 length: 19 residues. J lost 6 bases, V lost 0 bases, and 13 bases had no gene match. Per the germline V gene, CDR1 is LNHNV and CDR2 is YYDKDF (reference sequence). CDR3 loop: CATSRDLGGLAGGVNEQFF. CDR3 in DNA: TGTGCCACCAGCAGAGATTTAGGGGGTCTAGCGGGAGGTGTCAATGAGCAGTTCTTC.

This rearrangement joins TRBV7-8 to TRBJ1-6, with D unclear. The V and J ends lost 1 base and 9 bases respectively, with 10 bases between them. CDR3 size: 14 residues. The V gene's germline CDR1 is SGHVS and CDR2 FQNEAQ. The CDR3 bases are TGTGCCAGCAGCTTAGGAGGGTTGGCTTCACCCCTCCACTTT. It is translated as CASSLGGLASPLHF.

The rearrangement links TRBV10-3 to TRBJ1-5, with D possibly matching TRBD1 (5 bases). The V end lost 10 bases, the J end lost 1 base, and 14 bases lay between the germline ends. CDR1 and CDR2 from the germline V gene are ENHRY and SYGVKD. The CDR3 runs to 14 residues. CDR3 sequence reads: CATRQSQSNQPQHF. The CDR3 DNA reads as TGTGCCACCCGACAGTCGCAGAGCAATCAGCCCCAGCATTTT.

The rearrangement links TRBV2 to TRBJ2-5, with D tentatively TRBD1 (5 bases). Germline V lookup: CDR1 SNHLY, CDR2 FYNNEI. The length of the CDR3 is 14 residues. The V end lost 2 bases, the J end lost 7 bases, and 14 bases lay between the germline ends. The CDR3 here is CASSEPQGPGTQYF. The CDR3 region has the DNA TGTGCCAGCAGTGAACCCCAGGGTCCAGGGACCCAGTACTTC.

J is TRBJ2-5 and V is TRBV29-1, with 8 bases fitting TRBD2. The V segment lost 0 bases and the J segment 3 bases; nucleotides outside the gene matches: 15. The CDR3 has 18 amino acids. The V gene's germline CDR1 is SQVTM and CDR2 ANQGSEA. CDR3 amino acids: CSVEDPELGNGREETQYF. CDR3 DNA: TGCAGCGTTGAAGATCCCGAACTTGGTAACGGGAGGGAAGAGACCCAGTACTTC.

About this clone itself: This CDR3 fails to terminate in the conserved phenylalanine or tryptophan, so it likely reflects a read error. The chain is built from TRBV7-8 and TRBJ1-5; TRBD1 agrees at 8 bases. The CDR3 runs to 14 residues. Germline lookup yields CDR1 SGHVS and CDR2 FQNEAQ. V was clipped by 6 bases and J by 2 bases; unmatched bases: 3. The CDR3: CASSQDRGNQPQHS. CDR3 nucleotides: TGTGCCAGCAGTCAGGACAGGGGCAATCAGCCCCAGCATTCT.

A note on this clone: Distinct nucleotide sequences in the sample also encode this CDR3. The chain is built from TRBV5-1 and TRBJ2-1, with 14 bases matching TRBD2. The CDR3 has 14 residues. Germline V gene data show CDR1 as SGHRS and CDR2 as YFSETQ. Trimming removed 3 bases from V and 10 bases from J; junction bases left unmatched: 3. CDR3 residues: CASSSGLAGVEQFF. In nucleotides, the CDR3 is TGCGCCAGCAGCTCGGGACTAGCGGGAGTGGAGCAGTTCTTC.

The rearrangement joins TRBV27 to TRBJ2-5, with D unclear. Trimming removed 3 bases from V and 3 bases from J, with 11 bases in between. Germline assignment: CDR1 MNHEY and CDR2 SMNVEV (reference sequence). The CDR3 sequence is 14 residues long. CDR3: CASSFHSQKETQYF. The DNA for the CDR3 is TGTGCCAGCAGTTTCCACAGCCAAAAAGAGACCCAGTACTTC.

The chain couples TRBV7-9 to TRBJ2-1; D remains unclear. The length of the CDR3 is 16 residues. Trimming shortened V by 0 bases and J by 8 bases, and 17 bases separated the two germline ends. In germline, CDR1 is SEHNR, CDR2 FQNEAQ (reference sequence). CDR3 DNA: TGTGCCAGCAGCTTAGCGCGAGGCTGGTTGGTCGATGAGCAGTTCTTC. Protein: CASSLARGWLVDEQFF.

The rearrangement joins TRBV6-1 to TRBJ2-1; 7 bases align to TRBD2. Germline lookup yields CDR1 MNHNS and CDR2 SASEGT. The CDR3 has 14 amino acids. The ends lost 3 bases at V and 7 bases at J; junction bases unmatched: 6. Written as DNA, the CDR3 is TGTGCCAGCAGTGATCGGAGGGGAGGGAATGAGCAGTTCTTC. Translation gives CASSDRRGGNEQFF.

The V gene is TRBV25-1, the J gene TRBJ1-1, with 8 bases matching TRBD1. CDR1 is MGHDK, CDR2 SYGVNS, per germline. The CDR3 is made up of 14 amino acids. Unmatched junction bases numbered 4, after V lost 0 bases and J lost 7 bases. The CDR3 loop is CASSEYRGRDEAFF. The CDR3 bases are TGTGCCAGCAGTGAATACAGGGGGCGGGATGAAGCTTTCTTT.